What follows are 20 T cell receptor beta chains derived from one specimen sequenced in a study of blood T cell repertoires in COVID-19. Profiled with immunoSEQ multiplex PCR; TCRdb holds only in-frame clones, not every one. The sample records 70,000 to 85,000 clones, 70% to 90% being singletons. The source material was peripheral blood. These receptors originate from a woman of 80 years or more with acute or convalescent COVID-19.

This clone was recorded a few times. The V call is TRBV30, the J call TRBJ1-3; no clear D. The germline gives CDR1 GTSNPN, CDR2 SVGIG (reference sequence). The CDR3 loop spans 12 amino acids. V gave up 5 bases and J gave up 4 bases, with 9 bases separating them. For the CDR3, the DNA is TGTGCCTGGTTACCGCGGGGAAACACCATATATTTT. Its translation: CAWLPRGNTIYF.

The rearrangement uses TRBV3-1 (or the pseudogene TRBV3-2) and TRBJ1-4; no definite D call. Trimming shortened V by 3 bases and J by 0 bases, and 14 bases separated the two germline ends. The CDR3 spans 17 residues. Germline V CDR1 and CDR2: LGHDT, YNNKEL (reference sequence). The CDR3 region is CASSQVGRTSTNEKLFF. DNA of the CDR3: TGTGCCAGCAGCCAGGTCGGACGGACTTCAACTAATGAAAAACTGTTTTTT.

The rearrangement uses TRBV28 and TRBJ2-7; 7 bases agree with TRBD1. Germline trimming cut 4 bases from V and 3 bases from J; bases unmatched to any gene: 3. The CDR3 has 13 amino acids. Germline CDR1 and CDR2: MDHEN and SYDVKM. Written as DNA, the CDR3 is TGTGCCAGCAGTTCTGGGACAGACTACGAGCAGTACTTC. Protein sequence: CASSSGTDYEQYF. Full variable domain (missing parts from reference TRBV28 and TRBJ2-7): DVKVTQSSRYLVKRTGEKVFLECVQDMDHENMFWYRQDPGLGLRLIYFSYDVKMKEKGDIPEGYSVSREKKERFSLILESASTNQTSMYLCASSSGTDYEQYFGPGTRLTVT.

This chain joins TRBV5-4 and TRBJ1-1; D perhaps matches TRBD1 (6 bases). Germline V gene lookup returns CDR1 SGHNT and CDR2 YYREEE (reference sequence). The CDR3 runs 14 residues. V shed 3 bases and J shed 5 bases, with 14 bases lying between them. CDR3 sequence: CASSSRDNRTEAFF. CDR3 sequence (DNA): TGTGCCAGCAGCTCTCGGGACAACCGGACTGAAGCTTTCTTT.

The chain links TRBV9 to TRBJ2-1; 7 nucleotides line up with TRBD1. CDR3 length: 15 residues. Germline assignment: CDR1 SGDLS and CDR2 YYNGEE. V lost 4 bases, J lost 4 bases, and 8 bases stayed unmatched. The CDR3 loop is CASSLDGDSYNEQFF. The DNA for the CDR3 is TGTGCCAGCAGCTTAGACGGGGACAGTTACAATGAGCAGTTCTTC.

The chain employs TRBV2 and TRBJ2-2; no reliable D call. The V and J ends lost 7 bases and 4 bases respectively, with 10 bases between them. This CDR3 has 13 amino acids. Germline V gene sequence: CDR1 SNHLY, CDR2 FYNNEI. The CDR3 DNA follows: TGTGCCAGCACGCAGGAAGTCACCGGGGAGCTGTTTTTT. This gives the protein CASTQEVTGELFF.

The chain couples TRBV6-6 to TRBJ1-5; D is possibly TRBD1 (5 bases). V lost 2 bases and J lost 4, with 12 bases in between. CDR3 size: 15 residues. Per germline, CDR1 MNHNY and CDR2 SVGAGI (reference sequence). CDR3 loop: CASSYGSSGNQPQHF. CDR3 sequence (DNA): TGTGCCAGCAGTTACGGGTCGTCAGGGAATCAGCCCCAGCATTTT.

The rearrangement links TRBV21-1 to TRBJ1-5; the tabulated D call, TRBD1, remains unverified against the DNA. TRBV21-1 is recorded as a pseudogene. The CDR3 is made up of 19 amino acids. Written as DNA, the CDR3 is TGTGCCAGCAGTAATACTTCCTACAGGGGGCCAGAGGGCAATCAGCCCCAGCATTTT. This gives the protein CASSNTSYRGPEGNQPQHF.

The chain joins TRBV28 to TRBJ1-5; D is perhaps TRBD1 (6 bases). The germline gives CDR1 MDHEN, CDR2 SYDVKM. V shed 5 bases and J shed 7 bases, with 15 bases lying between them. CDR3 length equals 14 residues. CDR3 sequence (DNA): TGTGCCAGCAGTCCAGCGGGGGGCAGACAGCCCCAGCATTTT. Its protein is CASSPAGGRQPQHF.

This clone was observed a handful of times. The chain joins TRBV19 to TRBJ2-7, with 9 bases that match TRBD1. This CDR3 has 17 amino acids. The J segment lost 4 bases and the V segment lost 3 bases, leaving 13 bases of the junction unmatched. Germline V CDR1 and CDR2: LNHDA, SQIVND (reference sequence). The CDR3 region has the DNA TGTGCCAGTAGTATGCACCCTCCGGACAGGGGTGTTTACGAGCAGTACTTC. It specifies CASSMHPPDRGVYEQYF.

The V gene is TRBV9, the J gene TRBJ2-5, with D possibly matching TRBD1 (5 bases). The CDR3 extends over 15 amino acids. Germline loops: CDR1 SGDLS, CDR2 YYNGEE. Deletions cut 0 bases from V and 4 bases from J, with 13 bases between. The CDR3 coding sequence is TGTGCCAGCAGCGTAGTAGGCGCCAGGGCAGAGACCCAGTACTTC. Its protein is CASSVVGARAETQYF.

This chain links TRBV11-2 with TRBJ2-3; D may be TRBD2 (5 bases). The CDR3 sequence is 14 residues long. In germline, CDR1 is SGHAT, CDR2 FQNNGV. V lost 4 bases to trimming and J lost 5 bases, with 13 bases between them. The CDR3 DNA follows: TGTGCCAGCAGCTCCCGCCCCCGGGGAGATACGCAGTATTTT. As protein: CASSSRPRGDTQYF.

For the CDR3, the DNA is TGTGCCAGCAGCCAAGACCTCCGGGGGAGTGGGTCAAGTTCACCCCTCCACTTT. It yields the protein CASSQDLRGSGSSSPLHF. The V and J genes are TRBV3-1 (or the pseudogene TRBV3-2) and TRBJ1-6, with a possible D match to TRBD1 (5 bases). Germline loops: CDR1 LGHDT, CDR2 YNNKEL (reference sequence). This CDR3 has 18 amino acids. The V end lost 0 bases, the J end lost 9 bases, and 21 bases lay between the germline ends.

In DNA, the CDR3 is TGTGCCAGCAGTTACTCGACTAGCGGGGTCGGCGAGCAGTACTTC. The encoded protein is CASSYSTSGVGEQYF. The chain uses TRBV6-2 or TRBV6-3 and TRBJ2-7; TRBD2 aligns across 11 bases. Losses at the gene ends were 0 bases for V and 6 bases for J; bases not matched to a gene: 4. This CDR3 comprises 15 residues. The V gene's germline CDR1 is MNHEY and CDR2 SVGEGT.

The chain joins TRBV6-1 to TRBJ1-2, with D unresolved. The V gene's germline CDR1 is MNHNS and CDR2 SASEGT. Trimming cost V 2 bases and J 6 bases, with 25 bases left between them. The CDR3 runs to 18 residues. CDR3 sequence: CASSERGREAFFGHGYTF. DNA for the CDR3: TGTGCCAGCAGTGAACGGGGTCGCGAAGCATTCTTTGGACATGGCTACACCTTC.

This rearrangement joins TRBV30 to TRBJ2-6; 8 nucleotides align to TRBD2. Germline V CDR1 and CDR2: GTSNPN, SVGIG (reference sequence). The CDR3 contains 17 residues. V was clipped by 2 bases and J by 1 base; unmatched bases: 7. CDR3 in DNA: TGTGCCTGGAGTCGGGGGGGGTCCCCGTCTGGGGCCAACGTCCTGACTTTC. Translated, it gives CAWSRGGSPSGANVLTF.

This clone was counted a few times. V and J are TRBV9 and TRBJ2-2, with 12 bases fitting TRBD2. Germline assignment: CDR1 SGDLS and CDR2 YYNGEE. Unmatched junction bases numbered 5, after V lost 4 bases and J lost 7 bases. The CDR3 sequence is 15 residues long. CDR3 region: CASSPRTSGVGELFF. CDR3 DNA: TGTGCCAGCAGCCCCCGGACTAGCGGGGTCGGGGAGCTGTTTTTT.

The chain is built from TRBV7-3 and TRBJ2-1, with 10 bases fitting TRBD2. This CDR3 is 14 amino acids long. Trimming cost V 6 bases and J 4 bases; bases outside gene matches: 3. The germline V gene has CDR1 SGHTA and CDR2 FQGTGA. The CDR3 region has the DNA TGTGCCAGCAGTCTAGCGGGGGCGTACAATGAGCAGTTCTTC. Translation: CASSLAGAYNEQFF.

This sequence joins TRBV18 and TRBJ1-2; 8 nucleotides agree with TRBD1. The CDR3 sequence is 14 residues long. Per the germline V gene, CDR1 is KGHSH and CDR2 is LQKENI. After removal of 3 bases from V and 6 bases from J, the junction contained 6 bases not matched to a gene. In DNA form, the CDR3 reads TGTGCCAGCTCACCTACCGGGACAGGAAATGGCTACACCTTC. This gives the protein CASSPTGTGNGYTF.

There are a few counts of this clone. This sequence joins TRBV5-1 and TRBJ1-6; 8 nucleotides align to TRBD1. CDR1 is SGHRS, CDR2 YFSETQ, per germline. The CDR3 has 16 residues. The J segment lost 10 bases and the V segment lost 1 base, leaving 10 bases of the junction unmatched. CDR3 region: CASSLKGSGGTSPLHF. The CDR3 bases are TGCGCCAGCAGCTTGAAGGGCTCAGGGGGCACCTCACCCCTCCACTTT.